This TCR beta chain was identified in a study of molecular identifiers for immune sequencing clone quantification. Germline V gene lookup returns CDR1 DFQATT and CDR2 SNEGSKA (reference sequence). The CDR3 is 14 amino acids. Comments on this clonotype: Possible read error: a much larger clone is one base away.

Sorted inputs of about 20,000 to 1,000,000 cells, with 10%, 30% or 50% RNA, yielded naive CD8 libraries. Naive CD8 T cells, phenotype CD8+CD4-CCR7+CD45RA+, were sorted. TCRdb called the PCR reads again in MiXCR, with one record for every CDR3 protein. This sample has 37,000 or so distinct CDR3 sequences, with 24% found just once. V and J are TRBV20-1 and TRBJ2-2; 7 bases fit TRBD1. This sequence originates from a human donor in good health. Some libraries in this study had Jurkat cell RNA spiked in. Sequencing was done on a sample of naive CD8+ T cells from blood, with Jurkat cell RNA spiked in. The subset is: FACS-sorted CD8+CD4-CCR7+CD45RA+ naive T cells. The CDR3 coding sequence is TGCAGTACTAGAAACAGGGGTGGCACCGGGGAGCTGTTTTTT. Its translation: CSTRNRGGTGELFF.